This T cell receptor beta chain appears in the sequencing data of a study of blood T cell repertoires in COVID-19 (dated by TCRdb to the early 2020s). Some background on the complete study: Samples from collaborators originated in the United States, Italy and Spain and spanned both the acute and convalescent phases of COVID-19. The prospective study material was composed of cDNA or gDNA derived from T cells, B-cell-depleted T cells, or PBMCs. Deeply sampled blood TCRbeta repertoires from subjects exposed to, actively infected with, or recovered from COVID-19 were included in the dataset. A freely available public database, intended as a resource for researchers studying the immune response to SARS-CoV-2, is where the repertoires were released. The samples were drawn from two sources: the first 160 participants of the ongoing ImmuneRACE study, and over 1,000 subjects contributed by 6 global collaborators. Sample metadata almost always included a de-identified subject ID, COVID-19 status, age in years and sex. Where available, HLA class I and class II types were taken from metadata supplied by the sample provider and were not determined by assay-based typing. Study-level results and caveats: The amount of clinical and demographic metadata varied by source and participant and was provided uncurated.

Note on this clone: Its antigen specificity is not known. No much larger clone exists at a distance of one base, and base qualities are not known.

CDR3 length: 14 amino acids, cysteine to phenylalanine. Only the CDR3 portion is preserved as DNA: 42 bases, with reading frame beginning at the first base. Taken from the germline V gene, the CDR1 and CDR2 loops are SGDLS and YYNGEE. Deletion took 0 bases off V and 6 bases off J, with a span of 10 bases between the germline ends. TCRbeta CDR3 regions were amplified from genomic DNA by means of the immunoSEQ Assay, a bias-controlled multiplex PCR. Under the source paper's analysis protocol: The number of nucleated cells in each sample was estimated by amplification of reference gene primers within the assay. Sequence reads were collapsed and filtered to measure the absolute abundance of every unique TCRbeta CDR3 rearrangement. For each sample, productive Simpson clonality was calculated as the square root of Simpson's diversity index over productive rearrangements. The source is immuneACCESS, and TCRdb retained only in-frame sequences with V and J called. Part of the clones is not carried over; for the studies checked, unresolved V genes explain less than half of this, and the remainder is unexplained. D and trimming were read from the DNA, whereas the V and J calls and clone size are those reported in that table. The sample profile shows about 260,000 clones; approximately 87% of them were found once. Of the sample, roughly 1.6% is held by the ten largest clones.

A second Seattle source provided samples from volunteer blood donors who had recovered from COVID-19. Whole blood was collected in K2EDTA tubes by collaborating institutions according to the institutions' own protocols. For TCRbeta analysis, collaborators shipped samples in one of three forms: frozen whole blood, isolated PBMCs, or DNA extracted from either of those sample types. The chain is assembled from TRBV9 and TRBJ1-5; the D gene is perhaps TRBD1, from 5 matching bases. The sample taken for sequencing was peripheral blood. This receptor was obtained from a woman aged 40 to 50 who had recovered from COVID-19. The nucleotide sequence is TGTGCCAGCAGCGTAGGTGCAGGGCGTCAGCCCCAGCATTTT. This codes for CASSVGAGRQPQHF.